The entry below gives a single T cell receptor (beta chain) sequence along with its context. This clonotype was counted once. Its antigen remains unidentified. No per-base quality is available; no much larger clone lies one base away. One read alone makes for weak evidence. The source of the sample is a study of T-cell memory formation after mild COVID-19 (dated by TCRdb to the early 2020s). Regarding the complete study: TCR sequence clusters from the two donors were found to be largely donor specific. In a couple of donors, T-cell clones that expanded and contracted after mild COVID-19 were followed by sequencing TCRalpha and TCRbeta repertoires longitudinally. The cohort comprised two young, previously healthy adult volunteers, one female and one male.

TCRdb lists the instrument as Illumina NovaSeq 6000. TCRalpha and TCRbeta cDNA libraries were constructed by 5'RACE with constant-segment primers, with sample barcodes and unique molecular identifiers being introduced. Trizol reagent was used to extract RNA from every sample. Amplification of the libraries took two PCR steps, and the second step added a second sample barcode plus Illumina TruSeq adapters. The libraries were sequenced on an Illumina NovaSeq using 2 x 150 bp paired-end reads. In the original analysis: The reads were demultiplexed and collapsed into UMI-guided consensus sequences using migec v1.2.7. Using mixcr v2.1.11, UMI consensuses were aligned to TRA and TRB V and J templates and then assembled into clonotypes. Expanded or contracted clonotypes were those called significant by both edgeR and NoisET, with noise models trained on biological replicates. For edgeR calls, the cutoffs were a false discovery rate-adjusted p below 0.01 and a log2 fold-change threshold of 1. As an exploratory analysis of dynamics, max-normalized trajectories of the 1000 most abundant clonotypes were examined with PCA combined with hierarchical clustering. Separately sequenced CD4+ and CD8+ repertoires were used to assign the CD4 or CD8 phenotype of responding clones. TCRdb reanalyzed the raw reads on its own, using fastp at Q25 for trimming and MiXCR for clone calling, and kept in-frame beta chains. Rows with one shared CDR3 protein collapse into an entry with the most common genes and DNA. These V and J calls derive from TCRdb rather than the authors' analysis. The sample has approximately 480,000 distinct CDR3 sequences on record, about 20% of them singletons. Jointly, the top ten make up around an eighth of the sample.

Overall study outcomes, separate from this receptor: The study covered only a couple of mild cases, and larger cohorts including severe cases with pre-infection samples were considered necessary. Clones that contracted from day 15 to 85 showed balanced CD4/CD8 phenotypes, whereas a second wave of clones that expanded from day 15 to 37 leaned towards CD4+. Some responding clones were detected in pre-infection memory, which suggested that pre-existing cross-reactive memory T cells had joined the SARS-CoV-2 response. Contracting CD4+ clones appeared mostly in the CM and EM memory subsets, whereas CD8+ clones were enriched in EMRA. SARS-CoV-2 specificity was not confirmed for the second-wave clones peaking on day 37.

PBMCs were isolated by Ficoll-Paque density gradient centrifugation. This TCR came from an adult woman who had mild COVID-19 (a few samples of this study predate the infection). The sample titles of this study are shuffled in the database, so cell type and time point are left out; the donor was told from shared clones. Sequencing used PBMCs or a T cell subset sorted from them (not recorded which).

The CDR3 sequence is CASSLYLAGTPNTGELFF. Here is the DNA: TGCGCCAGCAGCTTGTATTTGGCCGGGACACCGAACACCGGGGAGCTGTTTTTT. In this chain, TRBV5-1 is recombined with TRBJ2-2; 6 matching bases give a weak D call of TRBD1. The CDR3 numbers 18 residues from cysteine through phenylalanine. The only DNA kept is the CDR3, 54 bases in frame from the first base. The germline ends are 16 bases apart after V is trimmed by 1 base and J by 0 bases. The germline V gene specifies SGHRS as CDR1 and YFSETQ as CDR2.